This TCR beta chain emerged from a study of shared clonotypes between healthy human individuals. Across the whole study: Plates per donor: three CD4 naive, three CD4 memory, two CD8 naive, one CD8 memory. Study-level points and caveats: Large sequencing depth failed to make sorted-subset sequencing complete, rarefaction showed. Relative to clonotypes present in all four donors, those not shared had lower generation probabilities.

There are 17 residues in the CDR3. V gave up 3 bases and J gave up 7 bases, with 22 bases separating them. Germline V lookup: CDR1 LNHNV, CDR2 YYDKDF (reference sequence). This clone was detected only a few times. What it recognizes is unknown. The study ran the assay at deep level. Produced via immunoSEQ multiplex PCR; TCRdb's table is partial and in-frame only. This sample has some 1 million clones; about 76% occur once, and the top ten carry 1.4%. The V gene is TRBV15, the J gene TRBJ2-1; possibly TRBD2 for D (7 bases). The source material was memory CD4+ T cells sorted from blood. As to subset: CD45RA-negative fraction. This receptor was identified in a man between 18 and 35 years old in good health. DNA of the CDR3: TGTGCCACCAGCAGGCAGGGAGGGGGGAAATTTGGGAATGAGCAGTTCTTC. Translation gives CATSRQGGGKFGNEQFF.